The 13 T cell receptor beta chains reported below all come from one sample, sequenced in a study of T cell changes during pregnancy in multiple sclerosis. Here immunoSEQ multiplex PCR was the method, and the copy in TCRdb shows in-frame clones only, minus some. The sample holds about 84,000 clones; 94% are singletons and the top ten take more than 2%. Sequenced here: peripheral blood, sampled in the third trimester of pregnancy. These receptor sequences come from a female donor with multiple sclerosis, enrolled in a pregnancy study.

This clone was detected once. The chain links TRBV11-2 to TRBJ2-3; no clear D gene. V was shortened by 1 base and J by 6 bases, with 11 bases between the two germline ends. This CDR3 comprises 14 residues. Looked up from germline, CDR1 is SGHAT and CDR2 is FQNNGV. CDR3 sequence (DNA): TGTGCCAGCAGCTTAGGTCTTCCCTCGGATACGCAGTATTTT. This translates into CASSLGLPSDTQYF.

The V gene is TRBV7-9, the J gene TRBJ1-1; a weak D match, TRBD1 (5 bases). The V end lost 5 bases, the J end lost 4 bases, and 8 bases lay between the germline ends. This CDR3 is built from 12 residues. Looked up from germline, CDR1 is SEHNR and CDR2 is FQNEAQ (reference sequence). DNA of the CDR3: TGTGCCAGCAGCCGCGGGGGCACTGAAGCTTTCTTT. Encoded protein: CASSRGGTEAFF.

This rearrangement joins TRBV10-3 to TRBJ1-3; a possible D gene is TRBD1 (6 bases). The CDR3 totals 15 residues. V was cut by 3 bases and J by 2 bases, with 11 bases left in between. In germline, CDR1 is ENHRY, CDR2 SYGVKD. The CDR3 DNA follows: TGTGCCATCAGTGAACAGGGTCCCCCTGGAAACACCATATATTTT. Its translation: CAISEQGPPGNTIYF.

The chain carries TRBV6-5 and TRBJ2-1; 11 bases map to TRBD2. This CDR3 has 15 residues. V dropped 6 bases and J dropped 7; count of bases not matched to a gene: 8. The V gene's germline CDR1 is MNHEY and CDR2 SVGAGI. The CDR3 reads CASRSPGLAANEQFF. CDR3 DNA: TGTGCCAGCAGATCGCCGGGACTAGCGGCGAATGAGCAGTTCTTC.

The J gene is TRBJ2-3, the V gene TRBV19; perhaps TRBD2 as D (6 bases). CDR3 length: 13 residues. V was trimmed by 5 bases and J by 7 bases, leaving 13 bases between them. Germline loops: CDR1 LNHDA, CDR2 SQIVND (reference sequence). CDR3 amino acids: CASSRAGGNTQYF. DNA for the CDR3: TGTGCCAGTAGTCGAGCGGGTGGGAATACGCAGTATTTT.

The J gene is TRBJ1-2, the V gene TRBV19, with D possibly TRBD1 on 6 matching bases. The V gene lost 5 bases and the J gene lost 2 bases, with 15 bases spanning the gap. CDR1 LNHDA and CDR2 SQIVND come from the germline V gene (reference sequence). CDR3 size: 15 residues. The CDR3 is CASSPGHSLNYGYTF. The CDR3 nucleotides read TGTGCCAGTAGTCCGGGACACTCTCTGAACTATGGCTACACCTTC. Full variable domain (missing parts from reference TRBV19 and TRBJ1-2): DGGITQSPKYLFRKEGQNVTLSCEQNLNHDAMYWYRQDPGQGLRLIYYSQIVNDFQKGDIAEGYSVSREKKESFPLTVTSAQKNPTAFYLCASSPGHSLNYGYTFGSGTRLTVV.

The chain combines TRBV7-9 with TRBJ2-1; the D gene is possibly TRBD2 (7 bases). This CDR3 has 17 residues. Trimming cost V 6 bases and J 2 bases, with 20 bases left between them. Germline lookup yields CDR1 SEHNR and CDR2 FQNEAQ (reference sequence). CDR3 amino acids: CASSPRGEGETYNEQFF. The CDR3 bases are TGTGCCAGCAGTCCTAGGGGGGAGGGCGAAACCTACAATGAGCAGTTCTTC.

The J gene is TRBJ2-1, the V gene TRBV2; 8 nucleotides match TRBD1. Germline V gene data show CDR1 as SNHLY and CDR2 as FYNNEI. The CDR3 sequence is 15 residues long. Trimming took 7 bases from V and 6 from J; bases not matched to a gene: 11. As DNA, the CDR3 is TGTGCCAGCACTTACGGACAGGGACTCACCAATGAGCAGTTCTTC. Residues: CASTYGQGLTNEQFF.

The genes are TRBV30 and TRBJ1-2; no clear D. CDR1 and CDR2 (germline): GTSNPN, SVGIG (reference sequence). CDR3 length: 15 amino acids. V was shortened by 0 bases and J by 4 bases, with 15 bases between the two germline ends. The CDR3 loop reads CAWSVMEGGGYGYTF. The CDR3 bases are TGTGCCTGGAGTGTGATGGAGGGCGGTGGCTATGGCTACACCTTC.

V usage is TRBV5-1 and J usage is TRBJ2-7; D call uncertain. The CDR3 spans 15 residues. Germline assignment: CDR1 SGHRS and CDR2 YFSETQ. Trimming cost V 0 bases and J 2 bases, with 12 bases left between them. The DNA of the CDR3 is TGCGCCAGCAGCTTGGCCCAGGCACTTGCCTACGAGCAGTACTTC. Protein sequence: CASSLAQALAYEQYF.

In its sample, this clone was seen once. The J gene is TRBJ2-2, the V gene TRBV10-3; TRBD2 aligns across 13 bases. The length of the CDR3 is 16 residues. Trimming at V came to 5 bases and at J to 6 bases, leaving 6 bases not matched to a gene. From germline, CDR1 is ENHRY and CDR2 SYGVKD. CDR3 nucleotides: TGTGCCATCAGTTCAGGACTAGCGGGGGCACCCGGGGAGCTGTTTTTT. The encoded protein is CAISSGLAGAPGELFF.

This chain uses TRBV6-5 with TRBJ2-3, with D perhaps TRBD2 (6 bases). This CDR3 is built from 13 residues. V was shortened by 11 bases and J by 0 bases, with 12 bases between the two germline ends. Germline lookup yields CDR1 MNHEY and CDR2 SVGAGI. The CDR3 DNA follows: TGTGCCGCCTCCGGGACTAGCACAGATACGCAGTATTTT. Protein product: CAASGTSTDTQYF.

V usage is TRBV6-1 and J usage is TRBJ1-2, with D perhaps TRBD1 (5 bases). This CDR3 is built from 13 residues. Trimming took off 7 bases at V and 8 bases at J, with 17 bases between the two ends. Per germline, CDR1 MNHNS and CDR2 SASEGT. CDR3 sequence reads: CASKAGQALGYTF. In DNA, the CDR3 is TGTGCCAGCAAGGCGGGGCAGGCCTTGGGCTACACCTTC.